The clone carrying this T cell receptor (beta chain) showed up many times. Its specificity is unknown. Calling Graves' hyperthyroidism stable meant ophthalmopathy did not progress within 18 months. Diagnoses rested on clinical symptoms, serum thyroxine and TRAb, thyroid ultrasound and orbital computed tomography. V trimming: 6 bases; J trimming: 1 base; junction bases outside the gene matches: 4. Germline CDR1 MDHEN, CDR2 SYDVKM. The CDR3 extends over 16 amino acids. Amplified TCR beta CDR3 regions came from RNA transcripts. Primed by the HTBI set, a first-round RT-PCR was run on the TCR CDR3. TCRdb recomputed calls from the multiplex PCR reads with MiXCR, one row per CDR3 protein. The repertoire holds about 560,000 distinct CDR3 sequences, with over 15% as singletons. This sample was included in a study of T cells in Graves' hyperthyroidism and ophthalmopathy. Findings of the study overall: Classification by a 13 V-J model distinguished ophthalmopathy from stable hyperthyroidism. Most thyroid clonotypes with frequency above 0.001 were detected in blood.

The V call is TRBV28, the J call TRBJ2-2, with TRBD2 matching 11 bases. The source material was blood. This TCR was recovered from a woman aged 18-29 years with Graves' hyperthyroidism. The CDR3 loop is CASRASGRLNTGELFF. CDR3 bases: TGTGCCAGCAGGGCTAGCGGGAGGTTGAACACCGGGGAGCTGTTTTTT. Full variable domain (rest looked up from reference TRBV28 and TRBJ2-2): DVKVTQSSRYLVKRTGEKVFLECVQDMDHENMFWYRQDPGLGLRLIYFSYDVKMKEKGDIPEGYSVSREKKERFSLILESASTNQTSMYLCASRASGRLNTGELFFGEGSRLTVL.